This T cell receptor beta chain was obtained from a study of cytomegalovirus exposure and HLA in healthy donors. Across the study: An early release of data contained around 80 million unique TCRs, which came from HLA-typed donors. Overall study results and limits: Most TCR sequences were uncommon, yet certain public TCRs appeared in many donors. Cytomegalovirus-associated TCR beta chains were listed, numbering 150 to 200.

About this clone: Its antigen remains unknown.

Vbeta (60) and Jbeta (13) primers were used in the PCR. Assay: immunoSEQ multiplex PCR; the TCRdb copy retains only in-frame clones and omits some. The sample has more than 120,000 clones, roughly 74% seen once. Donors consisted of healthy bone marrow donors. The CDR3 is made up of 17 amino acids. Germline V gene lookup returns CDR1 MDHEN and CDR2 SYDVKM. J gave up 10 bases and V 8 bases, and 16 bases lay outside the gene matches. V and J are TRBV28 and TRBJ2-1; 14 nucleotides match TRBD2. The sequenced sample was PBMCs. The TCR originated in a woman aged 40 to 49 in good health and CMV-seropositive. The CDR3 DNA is TGTGCCAGCCAAGCGGGACTAGCGGGAGTGATGGCGGCGGAGCAGTTCTTC. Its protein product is CASQAGLAGVMAAEQFF.